Following are 14 T cell receptor beta chains from one sample sequenced in a study of T-cell memory formation after mild COVID-19. Using its own MiXCR run on the 5' RACE reads, TCRdb lists one record per CDR3 protein. In the table there are around 200,000 distinct CDR3 sequences, more than 25% of which are singletons. The sequencing sample was made of PBMCs or a T cell subset sorted from them (not recorded which). These receptors were collected from an adult woman who had mild COVID-19 (a few samples of this study predate the infection). Cell type and time point are not known.

The chain recombines TRBV4-1 with TRBJ2-3; the match to TRBD2 covers 10 bases. Germline V lookup: CDR1 MGHRA, CDR2 YSYEKL. The CDR3 is made up of 17 amino acids. V gave up 0 bases and J gave up 1 base; unmatched junction bases: 4. The CDR3 here is CASSQDLTSGGTDTQYF. The CDR3 nucleotides are TGCGCCAGCAGCCAAGATCTCACTAGCGGGGGCACAGATACGCAGTATTTT.

The chain employs TRBV14 and TRBJ2-3, with 11 bases lining up with TRBD2. V shed 4 bases, J shed 2 bases, and the junction held 8 bases outside the gene matches. Germline CDR1 and CDR2: SGHDN and FVKESK. The CDR3 is made up of 17 amino acids. The CDR3 coding sequence is TGTGCCAGCAGCCCCCGACAGGGACTAGCGGTCACAGATACGCAGTATTTT. It encodes CASSPRQGLAVTDTQYF.

This clonotype was counted a few times. The rearrangement links TRBV14 to TRBJ2-1; D may be TRBD1 (5 bases). Per germline, CDR1 SGHDN and CDR2 FVKESK. The CDR3 sequence is 13 residues long. The V and J ends lost 3 bases and 9 bases respectively, with 12 bases between them. The CDR3: CASSHFGRGEQFF. The CDR3, as DNA: TGTGCCAGCAGCCACTTCGGAAGGGGTGAGCAGTTCTTC. The full variable domain, in which reference TRBV14 and TRBJ2-1 provide the parts outside the CDR3, is EAGVTQFPSHSVIEKGQTVTLRCDPISGHDNLYWYRRVMGKEIKFLLHFVKESKQDESGMPNNRFLAERTGGTYSTLKVQPAELEDSGVYFCASSHFGRGEQFFGPGTRLTVL.

A few counts support this clonotype. The V gene is TRBV4-1, the J gene TRBJ2-5, with 12 bases lining up with TRBD2. This CDR3 has 21 residues. J gave up 5 bases and V 0 bases, and 19 bases lay outside the gene matches. In germline, CDR1 is MGHRA, CDR2 YSYEKL. Here the CDR3 reads CASSQEGTGLAGTTTQETQYF. The CDR3 coding sequence is TGCGCCAGCAGCCAAGAAGGTACCGGACTAGCGGGGACAACCACCCAGGAGACCCAGTACTTC.

This clonotype has just a few counts. This chain joins TRBV18 and TRBJ1-1; weak D call: TRBD1 (6 bases). This CDR3 region has 15 residues. The V and J ends lost 3 bases and 0 bases respectively, with 11 bases between them. Germline lookup yields CDR1 KGHSH and CDR2 LQKENI. In DNA form, the CDR3 reads TGTGCCAGCTCACCCCGCGCAGGGGTGAACACTGAAGCTTTCTTT. Its protein is CASSPRAGVNTEAFF.

The chain is built from TRBV19 and TRBJ2-2; no firm D call. Trimming took off 0 bases at V and 8 bases at J, with 16 bases between the two ends. Looked up from germline, CDR1 is LNHDA and CDR2 is SQIVND (reference sequence). The CDR3 runs 16 residues. In DNA form, the CDR3 reads TGTGCCAGTAGTATAGATCTAGTATTCCACGGAGGGGAGCTGTTTTTT. This encodes CASSIDLVFHGGELFF.

The rearrangement joins TRBV4-3 to TRBJ2-3; D might be TRBD1 (6 bases). The CDR3 is 15 residues long. The V gene's germline CDR1 is LGHNA and CDR2 YSLEER. Trimming pared 1 base from V and 1 base from J, leaving 9 bases between. The CDR3 coding sequence is TGCGCCAGCAGCCAAGCGTCAGGGGGCACAGATACGCAGTATTTT. It translates to CASSQASGGTDTQYF.

This chain links TRBV5-1 with TRBJ2-3; a weak D match, TRBD2 (6 bases). This CDR3 spans 15 amino acids. Germline V gene data show CDR1 as SGHRS and CDR2 as YFSETQ. Deletions cut 1 base from V and 4 bases from J, with 13 bases between. CDR3 nucleotides: TGCGCCAGCAGCTTGTCGCAGGCGGGGTCAGATACGCAGTATTTT. This gives the protein CASSLSQAGSDTQYF.

The chain uses TRBV6-6 and TRBJ1-5; no definite D call. The length of the CDR3 is 15 residues. Germline lookup yields CDR1 MNHNY and CDR2 SVGAGI (reference sequence). The V gene lost 0 bases and the J gene lost 4 bases, with 10 bases spanning the gap. The CDR3 bases are TGTGCCAGCAGTTACTCTGTCGATGGAAATCAGCCCCAGCATTTT. Protein product: CASSYSVDGNQPQHF.

This clonotype was recorded a few times. V gene TRBV29-1 combines with J gene TRBJ2-7; the match to TRBD1 covers 10 bases. The ends lost 4 bases at V and 1 base at J; junction bases unmatched: 1. This CDR3 comprises 13 residues. Germline CDR1 is SQVTM and CDR2 is ANQGSEA. This CDR3 is CSVGDRGSYEQYF. The CDR3 region has the DNA TGCAGCGTTGGGGACAGGGGATCCTACGAGCAGTACTTC.

The chain is built from TRBV7-9 and TRBJ2-5, with unresolved D. The CDR3 runs to 15 residues. V was shortened by 3 bases and J by 1 base, with 12 bases between the two germline ends. The V gene's germline CDR1 is SEHNR and CDR2 FQNEAQ (reference sequence). The CDR3 nucleotides are TGTGCCAGCAGCTTTGAAGGTACTTCCCAAGAGACCCAGTACTTC. Translation: CASSFEGTSQETQYF.

The rearrangement uses TRBV6-1 and TRBJ1-2; D not resolved. Trimming removed 2 bases from V and 1 base from J, with 14 bases in between. This CDR3 region has 16 residues. From germline, CDR1 is MNHNS and CDR2 SASEGT. CDR3 in amino acids: CASSEYWGSVNYGYTF. Written as DNA, the CDR3 is TGTGCCAGCAGTGAATATTGGGGTTCTGTTAACTATGGCTACACCTTC.

V is TRBV12-3 or TRBV12-4 and J is TRBJ1-1; D perhaps matches TRBD1 (5 bases). V lost 5 bases and J lost 3, with 16 bases in between. The CDR3 has 15 amino acids. Here the CDR3 DNA reads TGTGCCAGCAGTGCGCCCACGGGGGACCACACTGAAGCTTTCTTT. This codes for CASSAPTGDHTEAFF.

V gene TRBV13 combines with J gene TRBJ2-7; D is possibly TRBD2 (6 bases). Deletions cut 0 bases from V and 4 bases from J, with 16 bases between. The CDR3 is 16 amino acids. Germline V gives CDR1 PRHDT, CDR2 FYEKMQ (reference sequence). The CDR3 bases are TGTGCCAGCAGCTTAGGGGAGGCGGGACGACCTTACGAGCAGTACTTC. It translates to CASSLGEAGRPYEQYF.